The clone carrying this T cell receptor beta chain was counted only a few times. What it binds is not known. One end of the junction is discordant with germline, which a read error may explain. This specimen belongs to a study of regulatory T cells in long-lasting Graves disease. Study details: Over-5-year antithyroid drug use with positive TSH receptor antibodies defined persistent Graves' disease in the study.

Described time point: persistent/refractory GD, antithyroid drugs over 5 years with positive TRAb. Following extraction of RNA from PBMCs, that RNA was used to make the TCR library. Findings and caveats of the study: With 2,500 to 3,500 shared public clonotypes, persistent patients exceeded new patients, who shared over 850. Persistent disease was characterized by preferential usage of TRBV28, TRBJ1-2 and TRBJ2-5.

Library construction for TCR beta used iRepertoire HTBI primers and Arm-PCR of CDR3 regions. TCRdb re-called the multiplex PCR reads through MiXCR, storing one row per CDR3 protein. The table has over 300,000 distinct CDR3 sequences, 20% seen once. The CDR3 totals 14 residues. Germline V CDR1 and CDR2: SEHNR, FQNEAQ (reference sequence). The TCR comes from a female donor with Graves disease. Here the sequenced sample was peripheral blood mononuclear cells (PBMCs), taken when the disease was refractory, from a patient treated with antithyroid drugs. The rearrangement links TRBV7-9 to TRBJ2-4; D ambiguous. The CDR3 region has the DNA TGTACCAGCAGCTTAGTGGGGACCAAAAACATTCAGTACTTC. This encodes CTSSLVGTKNIQYF.